The entry that follows covers one T cell receptor beta chain sequence. Its antigen is not known. This entry belongs to a study of T cell responses to AZD1222 COVID-19 vaccine. This CDR3 comprises 14 residues. V was shortened by 2 bases and J by 4 bases, with 11 bases between the two germline ends. Germline values: CDR1 KGHSH, CDR2 LQKENI. Study-wide results and limits: The CD4 TCRs associated with vaccination extended across spike and predominated at 160-218 and 743-854.

Clones were sequenced by immunoSEQ multiplex PCR, and TCRdb holds only the in-frame ones, with some missing. The sample includes 150,000 or so clones, over 75% seen only once; the top ten take over 1.1%. This TCR came from an adult in good health. The V call is TRBV18, the J call TRBJ1-2, with a tentative D call TRBD1 (6 bases). The sequencing used peripheral blood, collected on day 0 of AZD1222 vaccination. In nucleotides, the CDR3 is TGTGCCAGCTCACCAGTGGGGGGCCTCTATGGCTACACCTTC. Translated: CASSPVGGLYGYTF.